What follows are 6 T cell receptor beta chains derived from one specimen sequenced in a study of cytomegalovirus exposure and HLA in healthy donors. The PCR made use of 60 Vbeta and 13 Jbeta primers. Clones were read by immunoSEQ multiplex PCR, and TCRdb kept only the in-frame ones, dropping some. Of about 130,000 clones listed, 70% to 80% are singletons. The material sequenced was PBMCs. These receptors all come from a female donor in good health and CMV-seropositive.

V is TRBV19 and J is TRBJ1-5; the D is unclear. The V end lost 3 bases, the J end lost 4 bases, and 4 bases lay between the germline ends. The CDR3 sequence is 12 residues long. Germline loops: CDR1 LNHDA, CDR2 SQIVND (reference sequence). In DNA, the CDR3 is TGTGCCAGTAGTATCGGGAATCAGCCCCAGCATTTT. Encoded protein: CASSIGNQPQHF.

This chain uses TRBV6-5 with TRBJ1-1, with 7 nucleotides matching TRBD1. The CDR3 is 13 residues long. Per germline, CDR1 MNHEY and CDR2 SVGAGI. Trimming cost V 6 bases and J 3 bases; bases outside gene matches: 4. The CDR3 DNA reads as TGTGCCAGCAGCGCACAGGGGTACACTGAAGCTTTCTTT. This sequence encodes CASSAQGYTEAFF.

This clone has a single count. This chain joins TRBV7-3 and TRBJ2-1; D is possibly TRBD2 (7 bases). This CDR3 comprises 15 residues. The germline CDR1 and CDR2 sequences are SGHTA and FQGTGA. The V gene lost 2 bases and the J gene lost 5 bases, with 13 bases spanning the gap. In DNA, the CDR3 is TGTGCCAGCAGCTTAGGGGAGGGACAAAACAATGAGCAGTTCTTC. It yields the protein CASSLGEGQNNEQFF.

This CDR3 is CASSLDQQETQYF. Here the CDR3 DNA reads TGTGCCAGCAGCTTGGATCAACAAGAGACCCAGTACTTC. The rearrangement links TRBV5-4 to TRBJ2-5, with D unresolved. The CDR3 consists of 13 residues. Trimming stripped 0 bases from V and 2 bases from J, with 5 bases between. CDR1 SGHNT and CDR2 YYREEE come from the germline V gene (reference sequence).

V gene TRBV11-2 combines with J gene TRBJ2-7; no firm D call. Per germline, CDR1 SGHAT and CDR2 FQNNGV. The V gene lost 5 bases and the J gene lost 6 bases, with 14 bases spanning the gap. The length of the CDR3 is 13 residues. CDR3: CASSQVTTGEQYF. The CDR3 DNA is TGTGCCAGCAGCCAAGTAACCACCGGCGAGCAGTACTTC.

This clone was observed once. The chain has TRBV6-5 and TRBJ1-4, with 7 bases identical to TRBD1. V lost 8 bases to trimming and J lost 8 bases; unmatched junction nucleotides: 11. Per the germline V gene, CDR1 is MNHEY and CDR2 is SVGAGI. The CDR3 runs 14 residues. The CDR3 protein is CASRPRQGYEKLFF. CDR3 coding DNA: TGTGCCAGCCGGCCGCGACAGGGATACGAAAAACTGTTTTTT.